This T cell receptor (beta chain) was identified in a study of blood T cell repertoires in COVID-19. Across the study: Spain, Italy and the United States supplied samples that represented acute and convalescent COVID-19. PBMCs, B-cell-depleted T cells, or T cells provided the cDNA or gDNA that made up the material.

The CDR3 covers 14 residues. Germline-derived CDR1 and CDR2 are MDHEN and SYDVKM. V was shortened by 6 bases and J by 3 bases, with 14 bases between the two germline ends. Authors' processing steps: Amplification of reference gene primers provided the estimated nucleated cell counts. TCRdb's table, derived via immunoSEQ multiplex PCR, lists solely in-frame clones and lacks some. V, J and clone size are taken as reported in that table, and D and trimming were inferred from the DNA itself. The repertoire consists of roughly 240,000 clones, with roughly four fifths occurring once and the leading ten covering approximately 4.5%. The count of this clone is one.

V and J are TRBV28 and TRBJ1-1; D is unclear. The source of this sequence is a woman in her 70s with acute or convalescent COVID-19. Sequencing was carried out using peripheral blood. CDR3 in DNA: TGTGCCAGCAGCCTAACTCCCACCTACACTGAAGCTTTCTTT. Translating gives CASSLTPTYTEAFF.